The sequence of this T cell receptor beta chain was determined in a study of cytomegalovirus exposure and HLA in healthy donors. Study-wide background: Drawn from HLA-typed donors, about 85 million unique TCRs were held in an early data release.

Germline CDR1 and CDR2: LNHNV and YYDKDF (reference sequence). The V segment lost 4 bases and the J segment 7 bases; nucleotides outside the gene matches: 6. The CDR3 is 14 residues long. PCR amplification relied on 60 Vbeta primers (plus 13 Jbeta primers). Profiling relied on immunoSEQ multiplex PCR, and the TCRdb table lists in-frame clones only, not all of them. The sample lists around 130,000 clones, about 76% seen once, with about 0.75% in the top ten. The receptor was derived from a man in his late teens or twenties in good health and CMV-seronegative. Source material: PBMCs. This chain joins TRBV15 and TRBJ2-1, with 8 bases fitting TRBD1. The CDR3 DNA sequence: TGTGCCACCAGCACAGGACAGGGTGGTAATGAGCAGTTCTTC. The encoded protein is CATSTGQGGNEQFF.